The clone carrying this TCR beta chain was counted many times. Its target is unknown. This entry is derived from a study of T cells in Graves' hyperthyroidism and ophthalmopathy. Study-level points and caveats: Model predictions of ophthalmopathy came a median roughly 6.7 months before onset. Among clonotypes expanded in thyroid above 0.001, most were also found in blood.

Amplification targeted TCR beta CDR3 regions from RNA transcripts. The study used the HTBI primer set for a first-round RT-PCR of the TCR CDR3. MiXCR, applied by TCRdb to the multiplex PCR reads, yields one record per CDR3 protein. This sample yields around 300,000 distinct CDR3 sequences, of which about an eighth are seen a single time; approximately 7.9% belongs to the top ten. The CDR3 runs to 15 residues. CDR1 SQVTM and CDR2 ANQGSEA come from the germline V gene. V dropped 0 bases and J dropped 2 bases, with 13 bases sitting between them. Exclusions: uncontrolled infection, other autoimmune disease, pregnancy, lactation. Isolation of PBMCs was performed on 8 to 10 ml fresh peripheral blood.

The sequencing input was blood. This receptor was obtained from a woman aged 40 to 49 with Graves' hyperthyroidism. V is TRBV29-1 and J is TRBJ1-2; no clear D. The CDR3 sequence is CSVEDQDPGNYGYTF. The CDR3 DNA reads as TGCAGCGTTGAAGATCAGGACCCGGGGAACTATGGCTACACCTTC.